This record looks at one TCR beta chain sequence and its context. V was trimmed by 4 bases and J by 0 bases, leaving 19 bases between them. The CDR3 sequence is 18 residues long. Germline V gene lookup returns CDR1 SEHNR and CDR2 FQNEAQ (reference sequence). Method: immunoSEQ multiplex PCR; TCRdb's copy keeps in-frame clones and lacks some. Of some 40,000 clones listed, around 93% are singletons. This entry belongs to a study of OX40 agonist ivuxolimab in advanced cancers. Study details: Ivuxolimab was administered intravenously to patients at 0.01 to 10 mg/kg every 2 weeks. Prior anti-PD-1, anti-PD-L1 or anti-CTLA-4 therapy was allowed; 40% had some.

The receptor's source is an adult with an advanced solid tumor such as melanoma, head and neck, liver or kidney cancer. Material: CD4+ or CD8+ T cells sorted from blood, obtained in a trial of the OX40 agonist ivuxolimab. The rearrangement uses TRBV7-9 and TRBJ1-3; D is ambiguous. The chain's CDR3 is CASSSPISLFLSGNTIYF. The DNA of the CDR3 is TGTGCCAGCAGCTCTCCGATCTCGCTGTTCCTCTCTGGAAACACCATATATTTT. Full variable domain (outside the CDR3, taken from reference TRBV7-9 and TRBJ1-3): DTGVSQNPRHKITKRGQNVTFRCDPISEHNRLYWYRQTLGQGPEFLTYFQNEAQLEKSRLLSDRFSAERPKGSFSTLEIQRTEQGDSAMYLCASSSPISLFLSGNTIYFGEGSWLTVV.